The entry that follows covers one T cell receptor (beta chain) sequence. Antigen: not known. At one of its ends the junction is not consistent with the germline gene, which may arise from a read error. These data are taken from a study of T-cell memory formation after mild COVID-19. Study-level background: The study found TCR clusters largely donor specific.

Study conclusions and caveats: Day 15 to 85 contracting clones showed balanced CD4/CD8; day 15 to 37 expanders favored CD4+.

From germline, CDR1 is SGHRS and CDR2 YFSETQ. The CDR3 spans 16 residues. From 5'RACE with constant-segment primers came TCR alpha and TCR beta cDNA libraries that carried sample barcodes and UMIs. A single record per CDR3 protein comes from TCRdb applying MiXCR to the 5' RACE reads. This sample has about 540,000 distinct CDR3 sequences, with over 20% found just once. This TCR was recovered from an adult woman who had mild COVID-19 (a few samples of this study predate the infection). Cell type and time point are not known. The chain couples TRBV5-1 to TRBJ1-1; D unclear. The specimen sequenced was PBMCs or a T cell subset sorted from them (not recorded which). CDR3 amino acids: CARSLGPSGMATEAFF. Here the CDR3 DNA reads TGCGCCAGGAGCTTGGGCCCCTCAGGCATGGCCACTGAAGCTTTCTTT.